The rows below give T cell receptor beta chains drawn from one sample of a study of T-cell reconstitution after alpha-beta-depleted transplantation in children. TCRdb fed the PCR reads into MiXCR, producing one record per CDR3 protein. The sample contains 530,000 or so distinct CDR3 sequences, 25% to 30% of which appear only once. Sequenced here: PBMCs, sampled before TCRalphabeta/CD19-depleted stem cell transplant. The receptor source for this set is a boy younger than two with Wiskott-Aldrich syndrome, due to receive a stem cell transplant. CDR3s include the opening cysteine and the closing phenylalanine or tryptophan. D genes are given only for firm matches. Part of the rows lack a size; the others show once, few, many or a class for expanded clones.

>TRBV7-2|NA|TRBJ2-2|NA
TGTGCCAGCAGCTTATATAGAGTCACCGGGGAGCTGTTTTTT
CASSLYRVTGELFF
>TRBV7-8|TRBD2|TRBJ2-4|NA
TGTGCCAGCAGCTTGGTGTCTAGCGGAGCCAAAAACATTCAGTACTTC
CASSLVSSGAKNIQYF
>TRBV12-3/TRBV12-4|NA|TRBJ2-1|NA
TGTGCCAGCAGGATACTAGCTTCCGAGCAGTTCTTC
CASRILASEQFF
>TRBV24-1|TRBD2|TRBJ2-4|NA
TGTGCCACCAGTGATTGGACTAGCGGTGGGAACATTCAGTACTTC
CATSDWTSGGNIQYF
>TRBV20-1|NA|TRBJ1-1|NA
TGCAGTGCTAGAGATCTCCGCCGACAGAACTACGGGGGTGAAGCTTTCTTT
CSARDLRRQNYGGEAFF
>TRBV7-6|NA|TRBJ1-3|NA
TGTGCCAGCAGCTTAGGTCCAGGCTCTGGAAACACCATATATTTT
CASSLGPGSGNTIYF
>TRBV12-3/TRBV12-4|TRBD1|TRBJ1-1|few
TGTGCCAGCACCCCGAACTCAGGGGGCTACGCTGAAGCTTTCTTT
CASTPNSGGYAEAFF
>TRBV21-1|NA|TRBJ1-1|NA
TGTGCCAGCAACGGGTCATTGAACACTGAAGCTTTCTTT
CASNGSLNTEAFF
>TRBV5-1|NA|TRBJ1-5|few
TGCGCCAGCAGCTTGGATTTCAATCAGCCCCAGCATTTT
CASSLDFNQPQHF
>TRBV20-1|NA|TRBJ1-6|few
TGCAGTGCTAGTGAATCGGGGGCCCCGTTGGATTCACCCCTCCACTTT
CSASESGAPLDSPLHF
>TRBV10-3|TRBD1|TRBJ1-1|NA
TGTGCCATCAGTGAAAGGGACAGCAACACTGAAGCTTTCTTT
CAISERDSNTEAFF
>TRBV10-1|TRBD2|TRBJ2-5|NA
TGCGCCAGCACGGGGGGGAGGGATGAAGAGACCCAGTACTTC
CASTGGRDEETQYF
>TRBV27|TRBD1|TRBJ2-1|NA
TGTGCCAGCAGTTGGGGGCCGGGACAGGGTTTTAATGAGCAGTTCTTC
CASSWGPGQGFNEQFF
>TRBV28|TRBD1|TRBJ1-4|NA
TGTGCCAGCAGAGTGGTGGGGAACCGGGACAGCAATGAAAAACTGTTTTTT
CASRVVGNRDSNEKLFF
>TRBV15|TRBD2|TRBJ2-5|few
TGTGCCACCAGCTTCAACGAGGAACTAGCGGGGCTAATAGAGACCCAGTACTTC
CATSFNEELAGLIETQYF
>TRBV10-3|TRBD2|TRBJ2-1|NA
TGTGCCATCTCTAGCGGGATCAACAATGAGCAGTTCTTC
CAISSGINNEQFF
>TRBV5-1|NA|TRBJ2-3|NA
TGCGCCAGCAGCTTGGTAGGGGCTAACACAGATACGCAGTATTTT
CASSLVGANTDTQYF
>TRBV20-1|NA|TRBJ2-5|NA
TGCAGTTCCGTGACGAATCAAGAGACCCAGTACTTC
CSSVTNQETQYF
>TRBV29-1|NA|TRBJ2-1|many
TGCAGCGTTGCTGGGGTACCGGATGGTAGCTCCTACAATGAGCAGTTCTTC
CSVAGVPDGSSYNEQFF
>TRBV5-1|TRBD2|TRBJ2-1|NA
TGCGCCAGCAGCTTGAGGCCGGGACTAGCGGGAAGGAGCTCCTACAATGAGCAGTTCTTC
CASSLRPGLAGRSSYNEQFF
>TRBV20-1|NA|TRBJ1-2|few
TGCAGTGCTAGTTTAGTGGGGTATGGCTACACCTTC
CSASLVGYGYTF
>TRBV5-1|NA|TRBJ2-7|few
TGCGCCAGCAGCCTGAGGGCCCTCTCCTACGAGCAGTACTTC
CASSLRALSYEQYF
>TRBV24-1|NA|TRBJ1-5|NA
TGTGCCACCAGTGAAAGGGGGAATCAGCCCCAGCATTTT
CATSERGNQPQHF
>TRBV15|NA|TRBJ2-2|many
TGTGCCACCAGCAGTCGACTCAACACCGGGGAGCTGTTTTTT
CATSSRLNTGELFF
>TRBV20-1|TRBD2|TRBJ2-4|few
TGCAGTGCTAGGGTGCCTAGCGGGAGGGTAGCCAAAAACATTCAGTACTTC
CSARVPSGRVAKNIQYF
>TRBV20-1|NA|TRBJ1-1|NA
TGCAGTGCTAGCGAACAACCAATGAACACTGAAGCTTTCTTT
CSASEQPMNTEAFF
>TRBV14|TRBD2|TRBJ2-5|NA
TGTGCCAGCAGCCGGCGACTAGCGGGGCAAGAGACCCAGTACTTC
CASSRRLAGQETQYF
>TRBV5-1|NA|TRBJ1-3|NA
TGCGCCAGCAGCGAGGCCTTGTCTGGAAACACCATATATTTT
CASSEALSGNTIYF
>TRBV4-1|TRBD2|TRBJ2-7|NA
TGCGCCAGCAGCAAAGGGGACGGGACTACCTACGAGCAGTACTTC
CASSKGDGTTYEQYF
>TRBV7-2|NA|TRBJ2-1|NA
TGTGCCAGCAGCCTTGGACATATCTCCTACAATGAGCAGTTCTTC
CASSLGHISYNEQFF
>TRBV5-1|NA|TRBJ1-4|NA
TGCGCCAGCAGCCTTACTGCAGGGGATGCAACTAATGAAAAACTGTTTTTT
CASSLTAGDATNEKLFF
>TRBV12-3/TRBV12-4|TRBD1|TRBJ1-4|NA
TGTGCCAGCAGTTTACATCCGACAGGGGACTCAACTAATGAAAAACTGTTTTTT
CASSLHPTGDSTNEKLFF
>TRBV20-1|TRBD2|TRBJ2-2|NA
TGCAGTGCTGGCTCCGGGAGGGCCACCGGGGAGCTGTTTTTT
CSAGSGRATGELFF
>TRBV5-1|NA|TRBJ2-7|NA
TGCGCCAGCAGCCTCTATCCAAACGACGATCCTTACGAGCAGTACTTC
CASSLYPNDDPYEQYF
>TRBV5-5|NA|TRBJ2-1|NA
TGTGCCAGCAGCCTGGAGGACGGGCTGACCTACAATGAGCAGTTCTTC
CASSLEDGLTYNEQFF
>TRBV6-1|NA|TRBJ1-1|NA
TGTGCCAGCAGCCCCCTAAGTTCACTCGACACTGAAGCTTTCTTT
CASSPLSSLDTEAFF
>TRBV12-3/TRBV12-4|NA|TRBJ2-1|NA
TGTGCCAGCAGTAGATCCGGGAGCCCCTACAATGAGCAGTTCTTC
CASSRSGSPYNEQFF
>TRBV12-3/TRBV12-4|TRBD2|TRBJ2-4|few
TGTGCCAGCAGCTCCCCAGGGGTAGCGGGGCTAGCCAAAAACATTCAGTACTTC
CASSSPGVAGLAKNIQYF
>TRBV25-1|NA|TRBJ1-2|once
TGTGCCAGCAGTGAATCACCTGACTATGGCTACACCTTC
CASSESPDYGYTF
>TRBV7-2|TRBD2|TRBJ2-3|NA
TGTGCCAGCAGTTTTCTAGCGGGCCCGCGGGATACGCAGTATTTT
CASSFLAGPRDTQYF
>TRBV20-1|NA|TRBJ2-5|NA
TGCAGTGCTGGGGGTCGGCAAGAGACCCAGTACTTC
CSAGGRQETQYF
>TRBV4-1|TRBD1|TRBJ1-5|few
TGCGCCAGCGGACAGGGCCTCCGGCCCCAGCATTTT
CASGQGLRPQHF
>TRBV20-1|NA|TRBJ1-3|NA
TGCAGTGCTAGGAAGCCCTCTGGAAACACCATATATTTT
CSARKPSGNTIYF
>TRBV10-3|TRBD2|TRBJ2-7|few
TGTGCCATCAGGGGCGGGGGTCCTCCCTACGAGCAGTACTTC
CAIRGGGPPYEQYF
>TRBV20-1|TRBD1|TRBJ1-2|few
TGCAGTGCTCGGACAGGGTTGGGCTACACCTTC
CSARTGLGYTF
>TRBV6-1|NA|TRBJ1-1|NA
TGTGCCAGCGCAGTGATGACAAACACTGAAGCTTTCTTT
CASAVMTNTEAFF
>TRBV7-2|NA|TRBJ2-3|few
TGTGCCAGCAGCGCAAAAGACGGTCCGGGGAGGACGCAGTATTTT
CASSAKDGPGRTQYF
>TRBV6-5|TRBD2|TRBJ2-7|few
TGTGCCAGCAGTTACACGGGAACTAGCGAAGGTCTCGAGCAGTACTTT
CASSYTGTSEGLEQYF
>TRBV7-9|NA|TRBJ1-2|few
TGTGCCAGCAGCTCGCCCTGGGGCCCTGGGGACACCTTC
CASSSPWGPGDTF
>TRBV6-1|TRBD2|TRBJ2-1|NA
TGTGCCAGCAGTGATAGGGGGACTAGCGGGATCTGGTTCTACAATGAGCAGTTCTTC
CASSDRGTSGIWFYNEQFF